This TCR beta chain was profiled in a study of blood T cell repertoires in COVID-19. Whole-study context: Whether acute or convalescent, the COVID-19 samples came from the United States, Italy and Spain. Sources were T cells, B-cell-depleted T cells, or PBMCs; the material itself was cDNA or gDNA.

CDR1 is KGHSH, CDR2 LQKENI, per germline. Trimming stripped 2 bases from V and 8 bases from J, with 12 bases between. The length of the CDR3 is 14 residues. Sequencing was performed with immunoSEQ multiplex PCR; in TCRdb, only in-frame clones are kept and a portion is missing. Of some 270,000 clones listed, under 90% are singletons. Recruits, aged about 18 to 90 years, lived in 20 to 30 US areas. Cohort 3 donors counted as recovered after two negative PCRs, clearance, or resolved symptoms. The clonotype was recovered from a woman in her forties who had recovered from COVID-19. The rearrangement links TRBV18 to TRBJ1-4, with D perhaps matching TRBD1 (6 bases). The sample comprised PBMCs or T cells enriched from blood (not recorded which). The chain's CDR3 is CASSPGRGNEKLFF. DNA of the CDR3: TGTGCCAGCTCACCAGGCAGGGGAAACGAAAAACTGTTTTTT.